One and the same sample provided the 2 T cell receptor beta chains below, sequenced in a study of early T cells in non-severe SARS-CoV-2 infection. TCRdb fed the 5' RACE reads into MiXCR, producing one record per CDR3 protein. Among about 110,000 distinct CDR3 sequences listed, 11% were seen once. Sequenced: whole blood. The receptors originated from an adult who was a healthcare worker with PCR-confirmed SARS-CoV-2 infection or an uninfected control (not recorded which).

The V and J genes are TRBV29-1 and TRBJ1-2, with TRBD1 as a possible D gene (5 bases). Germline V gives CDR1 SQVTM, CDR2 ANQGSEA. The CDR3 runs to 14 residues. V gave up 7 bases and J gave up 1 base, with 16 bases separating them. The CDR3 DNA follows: TGCAGCGCCTCCCCCCCCGACAGTAACTATGGCTACACCTTC. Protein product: CSASPPDSNYGYTF.

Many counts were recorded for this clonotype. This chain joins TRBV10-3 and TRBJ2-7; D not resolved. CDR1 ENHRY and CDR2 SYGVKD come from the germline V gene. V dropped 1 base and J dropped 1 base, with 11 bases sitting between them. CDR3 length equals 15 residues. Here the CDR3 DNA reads TGTGCCATCAGTGAGTTGCTCAGTCTTTCCTACGAGCAGTACTTC. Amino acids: CAISELLSLSYEQYF.